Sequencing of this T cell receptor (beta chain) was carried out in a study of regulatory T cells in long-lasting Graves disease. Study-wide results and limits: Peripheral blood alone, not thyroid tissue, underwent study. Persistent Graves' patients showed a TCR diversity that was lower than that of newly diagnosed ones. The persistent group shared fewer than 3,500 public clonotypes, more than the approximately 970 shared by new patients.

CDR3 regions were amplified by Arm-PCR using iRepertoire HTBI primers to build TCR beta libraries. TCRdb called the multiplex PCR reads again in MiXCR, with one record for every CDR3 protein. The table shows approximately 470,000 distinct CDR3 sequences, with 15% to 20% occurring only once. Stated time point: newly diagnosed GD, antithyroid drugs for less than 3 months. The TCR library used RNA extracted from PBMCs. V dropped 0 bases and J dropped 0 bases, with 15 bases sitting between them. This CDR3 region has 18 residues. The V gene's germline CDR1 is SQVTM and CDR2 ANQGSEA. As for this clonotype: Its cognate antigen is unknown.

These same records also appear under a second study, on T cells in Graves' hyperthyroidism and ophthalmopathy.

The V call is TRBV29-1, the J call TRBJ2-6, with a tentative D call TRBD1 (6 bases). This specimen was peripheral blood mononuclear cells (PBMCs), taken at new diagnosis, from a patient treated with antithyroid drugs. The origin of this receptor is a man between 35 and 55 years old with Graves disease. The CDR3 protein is CSVEDRRQGSSGANVLTF. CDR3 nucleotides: TGCAGCGTTGAAGATCGTAGGCAGGGGTCCTCTGGGGCCAACGTCCTGACTTTC.